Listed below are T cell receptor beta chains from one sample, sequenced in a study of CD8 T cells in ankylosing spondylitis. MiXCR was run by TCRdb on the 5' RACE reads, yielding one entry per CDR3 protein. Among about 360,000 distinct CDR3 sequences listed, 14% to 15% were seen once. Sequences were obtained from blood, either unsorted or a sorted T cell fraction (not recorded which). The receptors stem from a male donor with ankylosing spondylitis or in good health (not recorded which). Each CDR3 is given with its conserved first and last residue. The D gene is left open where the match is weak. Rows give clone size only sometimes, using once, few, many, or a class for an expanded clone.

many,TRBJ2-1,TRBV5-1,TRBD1,CASSLGDRGEQFF,TGCGCCAGCAGCTTGGGGGACAGGGGTGAGCAGTTCTTC
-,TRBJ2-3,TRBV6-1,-,CAFVRAASSTDTQYF,TGTGCCTTCGTCCGCGCAGCCTCTAGCACAGATACGCAGTATTTT
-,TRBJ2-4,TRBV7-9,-,CASSLGPIGNIQYF,TGTGCCAGCAGCTTAGGGCCCATCGGAAACATTCAGTACTTC
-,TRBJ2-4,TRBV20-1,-,CSARQHGEGGWIQYF,TGCAGTGCTAGACAGCACGGGGAAGGGGGATGGATTCAGTACTTC
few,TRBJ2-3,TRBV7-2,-,CASSSLDNTADTQYF,TGTGCCAGCAGCTCTCTAGACAACACAGCAGATACGCAGTATTTT
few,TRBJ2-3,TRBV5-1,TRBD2,CASSRTSPDTQYF,TGCGCCAGCAGCAGGACTAGCCCAGATACGCAGTATTTT
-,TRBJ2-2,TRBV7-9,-,CASSLIWGPDTGELFF,TGTGCCAGCAGCCTAATTTGGGGCCCCGACACCGGGGAGCTGTTTTTT
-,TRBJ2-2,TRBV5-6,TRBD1,CASSLAPGQGPGELFF,TGTGCCAGCAGCTTGGCCCCGGGACAGGGGCCCGGGGAGCTGTTTTTT
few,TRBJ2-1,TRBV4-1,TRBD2,CASSQDRRAGGHSEQFF,TGCGCCAGCAGCCAAGATAGGCGAGCGGGGGGGCACAGTGAGCAGTTCTTC
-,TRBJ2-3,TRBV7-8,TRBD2,CASSPGTSGARGADTQYF,TGTGCCAGCAGCCCCGGGACTAGCGGGGCCCGAGGGGCAGATACGCAGTATTTT
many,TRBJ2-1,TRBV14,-,CASSLLRGASYNEQFF,TGTGCCAGCAGCCTACTCAGGGGGGCCTCCTACAATGAGCAGTTCTTC
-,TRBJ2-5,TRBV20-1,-,CSANIDTAETQYF,TGCAGTGCTAATATTGACACAGCGGAGACCCAGTACTTC
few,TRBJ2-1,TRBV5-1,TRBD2,CASSPGTSGTHEQFF,TGCGCCAGCAGCCCTGGGACTAGCGGGACCCATGAGCAGTTCTTC
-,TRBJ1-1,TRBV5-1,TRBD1,CASSGGGQRTTEAFF,TGCGCCAGCAGCGGTGGGGGACAGCGAACGACTGAAGCTTTCTTT
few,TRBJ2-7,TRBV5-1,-,CASSPRGNEQYF,TGCGCCAGCAGCCCCAGGGGAAACGAGCAGTACTTC
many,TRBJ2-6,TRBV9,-,CASSVGFSGANVLTF,TGTGCCAGCAGTGTAGGCTTCTCTGGGGCCAACGTCCTGACTTTC
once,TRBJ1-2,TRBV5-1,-,CASRQGEDYGYTF,TGCGCCAGCAGGCAAGGGGAAGACTATGGCTACACCTTC
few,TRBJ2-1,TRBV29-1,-,CSVISGYNEQFF,TGCAGCGTTATTAGCGGTTACAATGAGCAGTTCTTC
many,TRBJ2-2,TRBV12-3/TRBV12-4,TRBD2,CASSSLAGVIWAGELFF,TGTGCCAGCAGTTCACTAGCGGGAGTAATTTGGGCCGGGGAGCTGTTTTTT
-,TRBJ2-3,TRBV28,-,CASSPVGRGAFTDTQYF,TGTGCCAGCAGTCCCGTAGGACGGGGGGCGTTCACAGATACGCAGTATTTT
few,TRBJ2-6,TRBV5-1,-,CASTGTHSGANVLTF,TGCGCCAGTACAGGGACCCACTCTGGGGCCAACGTCCTGACTTTC
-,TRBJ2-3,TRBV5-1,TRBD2,CASSIRTSGRMDTQYF,TGCGCCAGCAGCATCCGGACTAGCGGGAGGATGGATACGCAGTATTTT
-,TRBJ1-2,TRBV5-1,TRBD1,CASSLGTGLSGYTF,TGCGCCAGCAGCTTGGGGACAGGGCTGTCGGGCTACACCTTC
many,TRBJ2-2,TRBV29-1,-,CSVGQGGGELFF,TGCAGCGTTGGGCAGGGAGGCGGGGAGCTGTTTTTT
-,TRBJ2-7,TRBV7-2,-,CASSSIERDGKREQYF,TGTGCCAGCAGCTCGATTGAGCGAGACGGTAAACGGGAGCAGTACTTC
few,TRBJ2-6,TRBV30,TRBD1,CAWGTGGSGANVLTF,TGTGCCTGGGGGACAGGGGGCTCTGGGGCCAACGTCCTGACTTTC
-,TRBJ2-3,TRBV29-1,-,CSVRRQDLTQYF,TGCAGCGTCCGGAGACAGGACCTTACGCAGTATTTT
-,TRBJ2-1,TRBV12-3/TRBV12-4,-,CASSFYRGASEQFF,TGTGCCAGCAGTTTTTATAGGGGGGCCAGTGAGCAGTTCTTC
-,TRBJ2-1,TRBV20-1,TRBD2,CSPTSGLSSYNEQFF,TGCAGCCCCACTAGCGGGCTTAGCTCCTACAATGAGCAGTTCTTC
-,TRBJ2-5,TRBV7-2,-,CASSSLQETQYF,TGTGCCAGCAGCTCGCTACAAGAGACCCAGTACTTC
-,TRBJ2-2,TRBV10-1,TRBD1,CASSELGTDTGELFF,TGCGCCAGCAGTGAGTTGGGGACAGACACCGGGGAGCTGTTTTTT
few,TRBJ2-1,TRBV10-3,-,CAISDRGEQFF,TGTGCCATCAGTGACAGAGGTGAGCAGTTCTTC
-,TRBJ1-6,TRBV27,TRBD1,CASTLQGSYNSPLHF,TGTGCCAGCACTCTACAGGGGTCCTATAATTCACCCCTCCACTTT
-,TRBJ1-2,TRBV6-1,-,CASSAPEGGGDYGYTF,TGTGCCAGCAGTGCCCCCGAGGGAGGTGGGGACTATGGCTACACCTTC
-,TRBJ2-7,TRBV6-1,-,CASSASQGAYEQYF,TGTGCCAGCAGCGCATCGCAGGGAGCCTACGAGCAGTACTTC
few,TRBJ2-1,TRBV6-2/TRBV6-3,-,CASHTSGTNNEQFF,TGTGCCAGCCACACCTCGGGGACCAACAATGAGCAGTTCTTC
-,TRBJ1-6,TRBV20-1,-,CSARITGSGDSPLHF,TGCAGTGCTAGAATAACAGGATCCGGCGATTCACCCCTCCACTTT
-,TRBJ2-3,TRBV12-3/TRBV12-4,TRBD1,CASSQGPGQVPDTQYF,TGTGCCAGCAGCCAAGGGCCGGGACAGGTCCCAGATACGCAGTATTTT
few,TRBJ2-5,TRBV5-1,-,CASTSAALKEETQYF,TGCGCCAGCACGTCAGCGGCCCTCAAGGAAGAGACCCAGTACTTC
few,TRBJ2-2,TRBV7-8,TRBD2,CASSLGGRGNTGELFF,TGTGCCAGCAGCTTGGGCGGGAGGGGTAACACCGGGGAGCTGTTTTTT
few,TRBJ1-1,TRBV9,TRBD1,CASSDTSTGPNTEAFF,TGTGCCAGCAGCGACACCTCGACAGGGCCTAACACTGAAGCTTTCTTT
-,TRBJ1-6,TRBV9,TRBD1,CASSEGQLNSPLHF,TGTGCCAGCAGCGAGGGACAGCTTAATTCACCCCTCCACTTT
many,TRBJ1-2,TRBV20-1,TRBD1,CSAQQGNYGYTF,TGCAGTGCTCAACAGGGGAACTATGGCTACACCTTC
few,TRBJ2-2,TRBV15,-,CATSRDTGRNTGELFF,TGTGCCACCAGCAGAGATACGGGTAGGAACACCGGGGAGCTGTTTTTT
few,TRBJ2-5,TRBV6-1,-,CASSRGQRYQETQYF,TGTGCCAGCAGCCGAGGACAGCGATACCAAGAGACCCAGTACTTC
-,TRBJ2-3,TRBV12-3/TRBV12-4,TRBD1,CASSIRDRSTDTQYF,TGTGCCAGCAGTATCCGGGACAGGAGCACAGATACGCAGTATTTT
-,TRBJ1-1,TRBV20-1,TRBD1,CSASRQGGGTEAFF,TGCAGTGCGAGCCGACAGGGCGGGGGCACTGAAGCTTTCTTT
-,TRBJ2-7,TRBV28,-,CASTLFRDRYEQYF,TGTGCCAGCACTCTCTTCCGGGACCGCTACGAGCAGTACTTC